The T cell receptor beta chain under discussion was sequenced for a study of blood T cell dynamics during melanoma immunotherapy. At the level of the study: Patients with metastatic melanoma got pembrolizumab or nivolumab-ipilimumab as first-line care. Regarding the study as a whole: It remained unknown if the driving T cell clones were melanoma-specific.

The CDR3 has 16 residues. CDR1 is SGHRS and CDR2 is YFSETQ in the germline V gene. V lost 0 bases and J lost 3, with 14 bases in between. A word on this clone: Its antigen remains unknown.

Time point meaning: week 3, after first cycle of checkpoint inhibitor. Disease control meant complete response, partial response or stable disease at 12 weeks. No patient had earlier systemic cancer treatment, concurrent immunosuppressants, or another active cancer. Sequencing was performed with immunoSEQ multiplex PCR; in TCRdb, only in-frame clones are kept and a portion is missing. The data hold about 11,000 clones, with less than 90% observed a single time. The origin of this receptor is a human donor with melanoma. The sequenced sample was blood, obtained from a patient treated with checkpoint blockade. The V gene is TRBV5-1, the J gene TRBJ2-3; maybe TRBD1 (6 bases). CDR3 nucleotide sequence: TGCGCCAGCAGCTTGGTTACGACAGGTCTGACAGATACGCAGTATTTT. Translated, it gives CASSLVTTGLTDTQYF.